The T cell receptor (beta chain) under discussion was sequenced for a study of PD-1 blockade in classical Hodgkin lymphoma. Study at large: Patients had nivolumab dosed at 3 mg/kg, delivered intravenously every 2 weeks. Findings and caveats of the study: Before treatment, TCR diversity in newly diagnosed patients was reportedly lower than in healthy donors.

In regard to this clone: The target antigen is unknown.

The V gene's germline CDR1 is KGHSH and CDR2 LQKENI. The CDR3 has 15 residues. Trimming left V 6 bases short and J 5 bases short, with 19 bases between. Profiled with immunoSEQ multiplex PCR; TCRdb holds only in-frame clones, not every one. The data contain over 20,000 clones, less than 85% of them seen just once; the ten biggest clones take up about 15%. No patient escaped relapse after autologous stem cell transplantation, and brentuximab vedotin exposure varied. Patients had relapsed/refractory classical Hodgkin lymphoma with complete response, partial response or progressive disease as best response.

The sequence came from a human donor with classical Hodgkin lymphoma. The specimen comprised peripheral blood mononuclear cells (PBMCs), sampled before the second cycle of nivolumab. The chain carries TRBV18 and TRBJ1-1, with a possible D match to TRBD1 (5 bases). The CDR3 bases are TGTGCCAGCTCGCCCTTACCCCCAGGGACTACTGAAGCTTTCTTT. This codes for CASSPLPPGTTEAFF.